Listed here are 5 T cell receptor beta chains from one sample, sequenced in a study of low-dose radiotherapy and immunotherapy resistance in tumors. First-strand cDNA relied on TRAV- and TRBV-specific primers spanning alpha and beta chains. TCR amplification ran roughly 20 PCR cycles using constant-region and V-primer adapter primers. MiXCR, applied by TCRdb to the reads, yields one record per CDR3 protein. The table has 10,000 to 15,000 distinct CDR3 sequences, less than 65% seen once. The receptor source for this set is a human donor with advanced metastatic prostate, ovarian, gallbladder or colorectal cancer (not recorded which). This table probably holds off-target reads from a library built for another chain.

V is TRBV4-2 and J is TRBJ1-2; weak D call: TRBD1 (5 bases). The CDR3 is 14 residues long. The V end was cut by 2 bases, the J end by 4 bases, with 11 bases between. The V gene's germline CDR1 is LGHNA and CDR2 YNFKEQ. CDR3: CASSQRLDSYGYTF. CDR3 DNA: TGTGCCAGCAGCCAACGGCTAGACAGCTATGGCTACACCTTC.

The chain uses TRBV14 and TRBJ2-3; TRBD2 aligns across 10 bases. This CDR3 comprises 15 residues. Germline V gene sequence: CDR1 SGHDN, CDR2 FVKESK. Germline trimming cut 3 bases from V and 4 bases from J; bases unmatched to any gene: 4. The CDR3 nucleotides are TGTGCCAGCAGCCAGGGGGGGACTAGCGCAGATACGCAGTATTTT. Translation: CASSQGGTSADTQYF.

This clonotype was seen just once. The rearrangement joins TRBV5-1 to TRBJ1-4, with 10 positions matching TRBD1. Germline assignment: CDR1 SGHRS and CDR2 YFSETQ. This CDR3 is built from 17 residues. V gave up 4 bases and J gave up 0 bases; unmatched junction bases: 6. CDR3 DNA sequence: TGCGCCAGCAGCCCGGGACAGGGGTTCGCAACTAATGAAAAACTGTTTTTT. Translation gives CASSPGQGFATNEKLFF.

This chain connects TRBV15 to TRBJ1-1; no definite D call. The V gene lost 3 bases and the J gene lost 3 bases, with 14 bases spanning the gap. CDR3 length equals 15 residues. CDR1 and CDR2 from the germline V gene are LNHNV and YYDKDF (reference sequence). In DNA, the CDR3 is TGTGCCACCAGCAGGGGGAGATATGGTGACACTGAAGCTTTCTTT. It is translated as CATSRGRYGDTEAFF.

The CDR3 sequence: CASSYSWLAGEHGELFF. CDR3 bases: TGTGCCAGCAGTTACTCGTGGCTAGCGGGAGAGCACGGGGAGCTGTTTTTT. The chain carries TRBV6-2 or TRBV6-3 and TRBJ2-2, with TRBD2 identical over 10 bases. The length of the CDR3 is 17 residues. The V gene end was trimmed by 0 bases and the J gene end by 7 bases; junction bases not matched to a gene: 8. Germline CDR1 reads MNHEY; CDR2 reads SVGEGT.